The subject of this entry is one TCR beta chain. As yet, its antigen is unknown. This specimen belongs to a study of siplizumab effects on memory and regulatory T cells. Using immunoSEQ multiplex PCR, the repertoire was profiled, and TCRdb retains in-frame clones only, with some absent. The sample records 100,000 or so clones, 90% to 95% being singletons. Regarding the study as a whole: Naive T cells looked more diverse than memory cells and looked like major alloresponse contributors.

CDR1 SGHVS and CDR2 FNYEAQ come from the germline V gene. V lost 2 bases and J 5 bases, leaving 15 bases between the germline ends. This CDR3 region has 16 residues. This sequence joins TRBV7-6 and TRBJ1-4; no reliable D call. This receptor was taken from a human donor in good health. What was sequenced was non-Treg CD4+ T cells sorted from blood. The CDR3 sequence is CASSLMSWQINEKLFF. DNA for the CDR3: TGTGCCAGCAGCTTAATGTCGTGGCAAATCAATGAAAAACTGTTTTTT.